One sample yielded the 10 T cell receptor beta chains listed below, sequenced in a study of CXCR3-negative and CXCR3-positive naive CD8 T cells. UMI-tagged TRB cDNA libraries were built via 5' RACE. After re-calling the 5' RACE reads, TCRdb lists one entry per CDR3 protein, DNA absent. The table for this sample gives 40,000 to 45,000 distinct CDR3 sequences. Sequences were obtained from naive CXCR3- CD8+ T cells from blood. Sample subset: CD45RO-CCR7+CD27+CD95- naive CD8+ T cells lacking CXCR3 (TNR3-). Receptor source: a human donor in good health. Some clones in this sample may be carry-over from other donors' samples.

This chain uses TRBV10-3 with TRBJ1-3; TCRdb's D call of TRBD1 is untestable without DNA. There are 17 residues in the CDR3. The V gene's germline CDR1 is ENHRY and CDR2 SYGVKD. CDR3 sequence: CAISESKGASSGNTIYF.

The chain links TRBV4-3 to TRBJ2-7; TCRdb lists TRBD1, though no DNA is available to test this call. This CDR3 is built from 15 residues. Germline CDR1 and CDR2: LGHNA and YSLEER. The CDR3 reads CASSQGTGLTYEQYF.

The chain couples TRBV18 to TRBJ2-1. Germline V lookup: CDR1 KGHSH, CDR2 LQKENI. The CDR3 contains 12 residues. The CDR3 loop reads CASSPDGNEQFF.

V usage is TRBV7-7 and J usage is TRBJ2-3; TCRdb selects TRBD2, and the lack of DNA leaves this call unchecked. There are 15 residues in the CDR3. Germline V gene lookup returns CDR1 SSHAT and CDR2 FNYEAQ (reference sequence). CDR3 protein: CASSLTSGGADTQYF. The whole variable domain, filled in from reference TRBV7-7 and TRBJ2-3, reads GAGVSQSPRYKVTKRGQDVTLRCDPISSHATLYWYQQALGQGPEFLTYFNYEAQPDKSGLPSDRFSAERPEGSISTLTIQRTEQRDSAMYRCASSLTSGGADTQYFGPGTRLTVL.

This rearrangement joins TRBV29-1 to TRBJ2-7. This CDR3 has 13 residues. Germline V gives CDR1 SQVTM, CDR2 ANQGSEA. The CDR3: CSVLTGTTYEQYF.

This chain connects TRBV4-2 to TRBJ2-7; the D gene TCRdb calls, TRBD1, cannot be checked with no DNA. This CDR3 comprises 16 residues. Germline V lookup: CDR1 LGHNA, CDR2 YNFKEQ. The CDR3 is CASSQDWPGYSYEQYF.

The V and J genes are TRBV7-3 and TRBJ2-1; TCRdb names TRBD2, which stays unverified in the absence of DNA. The CDR3 has 15 amino acids. In germline, CDR1 is SGHTA, CDR2 FQGTGA. CDR3 residues: CASSLSGTSFSEQFF.

The rearrangement uses TRBV6-5 and TRBJ2-5; TCRdb's assignment of TRBD1 cannot be checked, as there is no DNA. Germline V gene data show CDR1 as MNHEY and CDR2 as SVGAGI. This CDR3 is 15 amino acids long. CDR3 protein: CASSLGAGLQETQYF.

The V call is TRBV12-3 or TRBV12-4, the J call TRBJ2-7; TCRdb gives TRBD1 as the D gene, but with no DNA this cannot be confirmed. There are 15 residues in the CDR3. The CDR3 reads CASLSTGQGDYEQYF.

The chain links TRBV12-3 or TRBV12-4 to TRBJ1-5; the TCRdb call, TRBD1, lacks DNA for checking. The CDR3 extends over 15 amino acids. CDR3 sequence: CASSGDSYSNQPQHF.